Listed here are 10 T cell receptor beta chains from one sample, sequenced in a study of cytomegalovirus exposure and HLA in healthy donors. The PCR ran on 60 Vbeta and 13 Jbeta primers. Here immunoSEQ multiplex PCR was the method, and the copy in TCRdb shows in-frame clones only, minus some. Of approximately 100,000 clones detected, about 77% appear once; the ten largest clones hold 4.5% to 5.5%. The sample comprised PBMCs. The source is a woman in her thirties or forties in good health and CMV-seronegative.

CDR3 in DNA: TGTGCCTGGGCCGGACAGACTATAAAGACCCAGTACTTC. Protein product: CAWAGQTIKTQYF. The rearrangement links TRBV30 to TRBJ2-5, with D possibly matching TRBD1 (6 bases). From germline, CDR1 is GTSNPN and CDR2 SVGIG (reference sequence). This CDR3 has 13 amino acids. V lost 5 bases, J lost 6 bases, and 16 bases lay in between.

With regard to this clone: Likely a read error: the CDR3 ends without its conserved phenylalanine or tryptophan. J is TRBJ1-1 and V is TRBV6-5; TRBD1 matches 7 bases. Trimming removed 8 bases from V and 1 base from J; junction bases left unmatched: 4. This CDR3 comprises 13 residues. From germline, CDR1 is MNHEY and CDR2 SVGAGI. The CDR3 loop reads CASQRQGNTEAFV. The CDR3 DNA reads TGTGCCAGCCAGAGACAGGGGAACACTGAAGCTTTCGTT.

This chain connects TRBV5-1 to TRBJ1-4; no firm D call. The CDR3 runs 16 residues. V was trimmed by 3 bases and J by 2 bases, leaving 14 bases between them. CDR1 SGHRS and CDR2 YFSETQ come from the germline V gene. DNA for the CDR3: TGCGCCAGCAGCTGGCCGTTAGGAGGGACTAATGAAAAACTGTTTTTT. This encodes CASSWPLGGTNEKLFF. The complete variable domain, with remaining parts taken from reference TRBV5-1 and TRBJ1-4, reads KAGVTQTPRYLIKTRGQQVTLSCSPISGHRSVSWYQQTPGQGLQFLFEYFSETQRNKGNFPGRFSGRQFSNSRSEMNVSTLELGDSALYLCASSWPLGGTNEKLFFGSGTQLSVL.

As to this clone: It is unclear where the CDR3 begins or ends on the DNA, so no DNA is shown, and the CDR3 is as TCRdb lists it. The V and J genes are TRBV19 and TRBJ2-7; the listed D gene, TRBD2, was not tested against the DNA. CDR1 is LNHDA, CDR2 SQIVND, per germline (reference sequence). The CDR3 is 15 amino acids long, termini counted. CDR3 region: CASSSTFGSRIEQYF.

The chain employs TRBV19 and TRBJ2-7; 8 bases align to TRBD1. Trimming removed 6 bases from V and 2 bases from J; junction bases left unmatched: 3. The CDR3 totals 13 residues. CDR1 is LNHDA, CDR2 SQIVND, per germline (reference sequence). CDR3 sequence reads: CASSRQGTYEQYF. The CDR3 DNA sequence: TGTGCCAGTAGCAGACAGGGGACCTACGAGCAGTACTTC.

The J gene is TRBJ1-5, the V gene TRBV6-5; 8 bases are shared with TRBD1. In germline, CDR1 is MNHEY, CDR2 SVGAGI. This CDR3 is 15 amino acids long. V shed 0 bases and J 7 bases; nucleotides not matched to a gene: 5. DNA of the CDR3: TGTGCCAGCAGTTACTCGCCGACAGGGGAACAGCCCCAGCATTTT. This encodes CASSYSPTGEQPQHF.

The chain couples TRBV7-2 to TRBJ1-2, with D perhaps TRBD1 (5 bases). The germline V gene has CDR1 SGHTA and CDR2 FQGNSA. The CDR3 loop spans 13 amino acids. The V and J ends lost 5 bases and 2 bases respectively, with 9 bases between them. CDR3 region: CASSPDRNYGYTF. In DNA, the CDR3 is TGTGCCAGCAGCCCCGACAGAAACTATGGCTACACCTTC.

The J gene is TRBJ1-1, the V gene TRBV5-3; 7 nucleotides align to TRBD1. TRBV5-3 is sorted into the ORF group, with uncertain function. The CDR3 totals 12 residues. CDR3 residues: CALRGQNTEAFF. The CDR3 DNA reads TGTGCTCTAAGGGGGCAGAACACTGAAGCTTTCTTT.

The rearrangement links TRBV25-1 to TRBJ1-1; no clear D. V was trimmed by 4 bases and J by 6 bases, leaving 6 bases between them. CDR1 MGHDK and CDR2 SYGVNS come from the germline V gene. The length of the CDR3 is 11 residues. This CDR3 is CASSVFSEAFF. Written as DNA, the CDR3 is TGTGCCAGCAGTGTCTTTTCTGAAGCTTTCTTT.

The chain carries TRBV10-3 and TRBJ2-4; D is undetermined. The germline gives CDR1 ENHRY, CDR2 SYGVKD. Trimming left V 3 bases short and J 6 bases short, with 6 bases between. The length of the CDR3 is 12 residues. CDR3 sequence (DNA): TGTGCCATCAGTGATTCAGGAAACATTCAGTACTTC. Amino acids: CAISDSGNIQYF.